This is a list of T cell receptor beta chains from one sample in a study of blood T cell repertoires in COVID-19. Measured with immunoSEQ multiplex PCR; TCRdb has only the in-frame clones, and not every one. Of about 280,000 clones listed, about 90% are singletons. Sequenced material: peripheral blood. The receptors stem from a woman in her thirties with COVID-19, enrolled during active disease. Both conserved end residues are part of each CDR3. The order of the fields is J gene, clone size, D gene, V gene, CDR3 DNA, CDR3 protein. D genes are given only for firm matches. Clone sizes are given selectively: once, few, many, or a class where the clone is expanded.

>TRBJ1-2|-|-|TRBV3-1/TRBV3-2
TGTGCCAGCAGCCGCCAGCGGGGCAGCGGCTACACCTTC
CASSRQRGSGYTF
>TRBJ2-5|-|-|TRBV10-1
TGCGCCAGCAGTGAGTCTAGCGGCCAAGAGACCCAGTACTTC
CASSESSGQETQYF
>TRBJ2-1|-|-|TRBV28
TGTGCCAGCAGTTTAGGCCTAGCCTCCTACAATGAGCAGTTCTTC
CASSLGLASYNEQFF
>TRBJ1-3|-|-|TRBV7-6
TGTGCCAGCAGCCCCGGGGAGGGAAACACCATATATTTT
CASSPGEGNTIYF
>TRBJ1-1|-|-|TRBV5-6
TGTGCCAGCAGCTTGGTCTACACTGAAGCTTTCTTT
CASSLVYTEAFF
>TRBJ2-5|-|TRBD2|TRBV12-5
TGTGCTAGTGGTTTTCTAGCGGGGGGTCCCGTAGAGACCCAGTACTTC
CASGFLAGGPVETQYF
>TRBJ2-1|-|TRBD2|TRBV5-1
TGCGCCAGCAGCCGGGCCACTAGCGGTAGCTCCTACAATGAGCAGTTCTTC
CASSRATSGSSYNEQFF
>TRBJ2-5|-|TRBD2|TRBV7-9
TGTGCCAGCAGCCCCGTGAGGGGAGGGGAGACCCAGTACTTC
CASSPVRGGETQYF
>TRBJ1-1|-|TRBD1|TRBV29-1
TGCAGCGGGAGGACAGGGGATAGCACTGAAGCTTTCTTT
CSGRTGDSTEAFF
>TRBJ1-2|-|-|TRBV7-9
TGTGCCAGCAGCCCCCGTTCCCGGGGGAACTATGGCTACACCTTC
CASSPRSRGNYGYTF
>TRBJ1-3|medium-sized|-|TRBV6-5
TGTGCCAGCAGCCTCGGGGACACCATATATTTT
CASSLGDTIYF
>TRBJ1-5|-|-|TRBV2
TGTGCCAGCAGCGTAGATAGGGGTGGCAATCAGCCCCAGCATTTT
CASSVDRGGNQPQHF
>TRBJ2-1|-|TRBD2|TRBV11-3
TGTGCCAGCAGCTTTCGGGCTAGCGGATCCTACAATGAGCAGTTCTTC
CASSFRASGSYNEQFF
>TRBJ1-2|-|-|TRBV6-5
TGTGCCAGCAGGGAGACAGGATCAGGCTACACCTTC
CASRETGSGYTF
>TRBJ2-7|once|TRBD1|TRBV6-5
TGTGCCAGCAGCCCCGACAGGGGGAGGGACGAGCAGTACTTC
CASSPDRGRDEQYF
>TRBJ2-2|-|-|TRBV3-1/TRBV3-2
TGTGCCAGCAGCCCTTGGGCGGGGGCACGGTCCGGGGAGCTGTTTTTT
CASSPWAGARSGELFF
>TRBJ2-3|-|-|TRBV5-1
TGCGCCAGCAGCACCGACGGGTTTAGCACAGATACGCAGTATTTT
CASSTDGFSTDTQYF
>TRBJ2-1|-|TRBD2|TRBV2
TGTGCCAGCAGTTTTAGCGGGGGCCCTTACAATGAGCAGTTCTTC
CASSFSGGPYNEQFF
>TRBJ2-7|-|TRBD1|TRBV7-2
TGTGCCAGCAGCTGGGACAGGACTTCCTACGAGCAGTACTTC
CASSWDRTSYEQYF